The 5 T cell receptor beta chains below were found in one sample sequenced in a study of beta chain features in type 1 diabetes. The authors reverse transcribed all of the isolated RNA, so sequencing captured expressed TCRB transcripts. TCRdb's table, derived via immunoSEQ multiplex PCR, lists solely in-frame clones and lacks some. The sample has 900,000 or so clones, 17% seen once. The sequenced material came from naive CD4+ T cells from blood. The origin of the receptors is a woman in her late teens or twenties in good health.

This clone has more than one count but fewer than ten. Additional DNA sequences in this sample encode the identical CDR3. CDR3 loop: CASSSGGAGANVLTF. The CDR3 nucleotides are TGTGCCAGCAGTTCAGGTGGCGCTGGGGCCAACGTCCTGACTTTC. This sequence joins TRBV6-5 and TRBJ2-6, with D uncertain. Deletions cut 4 bases from V and 2 bases from J, with 9 bases between. The CDR3 contains 15 residues. Germline CDR1 is MNHEY and CDR2 is SVGAGI.

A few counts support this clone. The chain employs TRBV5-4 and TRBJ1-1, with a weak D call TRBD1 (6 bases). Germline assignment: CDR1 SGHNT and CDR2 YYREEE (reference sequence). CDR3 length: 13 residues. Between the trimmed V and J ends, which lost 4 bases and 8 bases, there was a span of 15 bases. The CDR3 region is CASSNWGAREAFF. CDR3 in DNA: TGTGCCAGCAGCAACTGGGGGGCGCGGGAAGCTTTCTTT.

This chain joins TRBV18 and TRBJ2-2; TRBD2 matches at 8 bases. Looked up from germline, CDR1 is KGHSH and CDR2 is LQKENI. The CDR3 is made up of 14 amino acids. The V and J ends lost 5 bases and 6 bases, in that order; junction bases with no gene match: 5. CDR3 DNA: TGTGCCAGCTCAGAGCGGGAGAGCTCCGGGGAGCTGTTTTTT. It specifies CASSERESSGELFF.

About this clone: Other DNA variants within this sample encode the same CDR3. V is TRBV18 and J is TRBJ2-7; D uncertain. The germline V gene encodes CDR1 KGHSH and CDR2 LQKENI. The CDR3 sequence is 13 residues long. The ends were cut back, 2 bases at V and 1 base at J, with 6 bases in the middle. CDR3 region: CASSPSASYEQYF. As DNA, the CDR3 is TGTGCCAGCTCACCATCCGCGTCCTACGAGCAGTACTTC.

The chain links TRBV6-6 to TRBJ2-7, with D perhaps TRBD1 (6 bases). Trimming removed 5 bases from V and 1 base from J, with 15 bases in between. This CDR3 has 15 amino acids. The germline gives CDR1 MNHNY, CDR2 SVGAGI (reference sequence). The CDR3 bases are TGTGCCAGCAGTCTCCCGGGTAGGGGGTCCTACGAGCAGTACTTC. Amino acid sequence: CASSLPGRGSYEQYF.